This TCR beta chain was recorded in a study of T cell responses to AZD1222 COVID-19 vaccine. Whole-study results and caveats: Spike-specific TCR breadth and depth both grew after two AZD1222 doses. Nearly half of spike-specific TCRs reportedly target variant regions that are unmutated in the B.1.351 and B.1.1.7 variants.

Sequencing was performed with immunoSEQ multiplex PCR; in TCRdb, only in-frame clones are kept and a portion is missing. The sample lists over 50,000 clones; about 80% were seen once. The ends were cut back, 8 bases at V and 4 bases at J, with 15 bases in the middle. The CDR3 sequence is 14 residues long. Germline V gene lookup returns CDR1 MDHEN and CDR2 SYDVKM. Concerning this clone: The antigen is not known.

Second-dose intervals of approximately 4 or approximately 12 weeks were pooled. This receptor was taken from an adult who received the AZD1222 COVID-19 vaccine. This chain joins TRBV28 and TRBJ1-5; no definite D call. The sample here was peripheral blood, taken 28 days after the second AZD1222 dose. The CDR3 bases are TGTGCCAGCTCCTCGTGGAATTTTAATCAGCCCCAGCATTTT. It yields the protein CASSSWNFNQPQHF.